This TCR beta chain was retrieved from a study of technical replicates of blood from a few donors. This CDR3 region has 14 residues. Germline V CDR1 and CDR2: WNHNN, SYGVQD (reference sequence). V gave up 2 bases and J gave up 6 bases, with 14 bases separating them. Profiling relied on immunoSEQ multiplex PCR, and the TCRdb table lists in-frame clones only, not all of them. Counted here are approximately 75,000 clones, approximately 94% occurring once; the ten biggest clones make up around 0.37%. This receptor was obtained from a human donor in good health. The sample was T cells isolated from PBMCs. The V and J genes are TRBV10-1 and TRBJ2-7; D may be TRBD1 (6 bases). This CDR3 is CASSEHQGSAEQYF. In nucleotides, the CDR3 is TGCGCCAGCAGTGAGCACCAGGGGTCCGCCGAGCAGTACTTC.